The 12 T cell receptor beta chains reported below all come from one sample, sequenced in a study of blood T cell repertoires in COVID-19. Clones were sequenced by immunoSEQ multiplex PCR, and TCRdb holds only the in-frame ones, with some missing. The table has about 87,000 clones, approximately 89% seen once. What was sequenced was peripheral blood. The receptors were sampled from a woman of 80 years or more with active COVID-19.

The V gene is TRBV28, the J gene TRBJ2-7; 9 bases are shared with TRBD1. CDR1 is MDHEN and CDR2 is SYDVKM in the germline V gene. The CDR3 spans 15 residues. V shed 5 bases and J 3 bases; nucleotides not matched to a gene: 8. The CDR3 spells CASSRPRDRVYEQYF. DNA of the CDR3: TGTGCCAGCAGTCGGCCCCGGGACAGGGTCTACGAGCAGTACTTC.

This chain links TRBV2 with TRBJ2-2, with TRBD2 matching over 9 bases. Trimming at V came to 5 bases and at J to 7 bases, leaving 5 bases not matched to a gene. The CDR3 is 14 residues long. Germline loops: CDR1 SNHLY, CDR2 FYNNEI. This chain's CDR3 is CASSSSGTGGELFF. For the CDR3, the DNA is TGTGCCAGCAGTTCTAGCGGGACGGGCGGGGAGCTGTTTTTT.

The J gene is TRBJ1-5, the V gene TRBV29-1; 9 nucleotides match TRBD1. The germline V gene has CDR1 SQVTM and CDR2 ANQGSEA. V lost 6 bases, J lost 5 bases, and 2 bases stayed unmatched. This CDR3 has 12 residues. The CDR3 coding sequence is TGCAGCGTGGGACAGGGTGATCAGCCCCAGCATTTT. Its protein is CSVGQGDQPQHF.

This rearrangement joins TRBV6-2 or TRBV6-3 to TRBJ2-7, with 7 bases lining up with TRBD1. The CDR3 spans 15 residues. J was trimmed by 3 bases and V by 0 bases; bases with no gene match: 5. Looked up from germline, CDR1 is MNHEY and CDR2 is SVGEGT. The CDR3 region has the DNA TGTGCCAGCAGTTACTCGGGGCAGGGGGTCTACGAGCAGTACTTC. Protein: CASSYSGQGVYEQYF.

This chain uses TRBV6-5 with TRBJ2-7; 9 nucleotides match TRBD1. The germline V gene encodes CDR1 MNHEY and CDR2 SVGAGI. The CDR3 is made up of 14 amino acids. J was trimmed by 5 bases and V by 8 bases; bases with no gene match: 10. The CDR3 protein is CASAPLQGAHEQYF. The CDR3 DNA follows: TGTGCCAGCGCGCCTTTACAGGGGGCCCACGAGCAGTACTTC.

The chain couples TRBV5-4 to TRBJ1-1; no clear D. The germline V gene has CDR1 SGHNT and CDR2 YYREEE (reference sequence). There are 15 residues in the CDR3. The V gene lost 7 bases and the J gene lost 0 bases, with 16 bases spanning the gap. CDR3 in DNA: TGTGCCAGCCGGGAGGGTACTGTACTGAACACTGAAGCTTTCTTT. This codes for CASREGTVLNTEAFF.

CDR3 loop: CASSLVSGKETQYF. The CDR3, as DNA: TGTGCCAGCTCATTGGTGTCGGGGAAAGAGACCCAGTACTTC. The chain is built from TRBV18 and TRBJ2-5; perhaps TRBD2 as D (5 bases). V lost 5 bases to trimming and J lost 3 bases, with 13 bases between them. The CDR3 loop spans 14 amino acids. Per germline, CDR1 KGHSH and CDR2 LQKENI.

This clone was found a few times. The gene calls are TRBV5-4 and TRBJ2-1; 12 bases align to TRBD2. This CDR3 has 17 amino acids. Germline V gene sequence: CDR1 SGHNT, CDR2 YYREEE (reference sequence). Trimming at V came to 2 bases and at J to 1 base, leaving 4 bases not matched to a gene. The CDR3 reads CASSFSSGRESYNEQFF. The CDR3 bases are TGTGCCAGCAGCTTCTCTAGCGGGAGGGAATCCTACAATGAGCAGTTCTTC.

CDR3 sequence (DNA): TGTGCCAGCAGTGATTTTGTACGGACAGATACGCAGTATTTT. Amino acids: CASSDFVRTDTQYF. J is TRBJ2-3 and V is TRBV2; unclear D gene. CDR1 and CDR2 (germline): SNHLY, FYNNEI. The CDR3 is 14 amino acids. Between the trimmed V and J ends, which lost 3 bases and 3 bases, there was a span of 10 bases.

The rearrangement links TRBV28 to TRBJ2-5, with no clear D. Trimming cost V 5 bases and J 5 bases, with 15 bases left between them. Germline V gene lookup returns CDR1 MDHEN and CDR2 SYDVKM. The CDR3 spans 14 residues. CDR3 residues: CASSLIATKETQYF. As DNA, the CDR3 is TGTGCCAGCAGTCTAATAGCAACTAAGGAGACCCAGTACTTC.

The rearrangement joins TRBV29-1 to TRBJ2-3, with TRBD2 matching 10 bases. This CDR3 region has 16 residues. In germline, CDR1 is SQVTM, CDR2 ANQGSEA. Trimming took 0 bases from V and 2 from J; bases not matched to a gene: 5. Here the CDR3 reads CSVEDGLAGDTDTQYF. The CDR3 DNA sequence: TGCAGCGTTGAAGATGGCCTAGCGGGAGACACAGATACGCAGTATTTT.

The chain couples TRBV5-5 to TRBJ2-7, with D tentatively TRBD2 (6 bases). The CDR3 extends over 16 amino acids. The ends were cut back, 0 bases at V and 3 bases at J, with 16 bases in the middle. CDR1 and CDR2 from the germline V gene are SGHKS and YYEKEE (reference sequence). CDR3 sequence: CASSLGPGGSNYEQYF. The CDR3 DNA reads TGTGCCAGCAGCTTGGGTCCTGGGGGGAGCAACTACGAGCAGTACTTC.